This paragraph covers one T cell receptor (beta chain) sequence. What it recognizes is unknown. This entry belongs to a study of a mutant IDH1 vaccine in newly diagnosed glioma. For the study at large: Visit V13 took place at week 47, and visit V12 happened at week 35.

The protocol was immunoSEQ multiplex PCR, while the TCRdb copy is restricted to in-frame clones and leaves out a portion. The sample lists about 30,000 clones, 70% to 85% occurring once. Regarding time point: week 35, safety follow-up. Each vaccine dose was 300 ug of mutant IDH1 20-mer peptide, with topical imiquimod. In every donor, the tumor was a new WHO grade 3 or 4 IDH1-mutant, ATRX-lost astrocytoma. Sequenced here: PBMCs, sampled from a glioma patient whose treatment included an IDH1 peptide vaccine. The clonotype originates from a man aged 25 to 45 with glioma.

This chain's CDR3 is CASSQDFRSGNTIYF. The CDR3 DNA reads as TGCGCCAGCAGCCAGGACTTTCGCTCTGGAAACACCATATATTTT. The chain combines TRBV4-1 with TRBJ1-3, with unresolved D. Trimming stripped 3 bases from V and 0 bases from J, with 9 bases between. The CDR3 length is 15 residues. CDR1 and CDR2 from the germline V gene are MGHRA and YSYEKL.